Following are 10 T cell receptor beta chains from one sample sequenced in a study of shared clonotypes between healthy human individuals. The repertoire was sequenced with immunoSEQ multiplex PCR; TCRdb's copy has only in-frame clones and lacks some. The repertoire holds fewer than 850,000 clones, with about 97% as singletons. Naive CD8 cells lacked CD45RO, underwent positive selection for CCR7 and left out terminally differentiated effector memory CD45RA+ cells. Sequenced sample: naive CD8+ T cells sorted from blood. The receptors come from a young man in good health.

The V call is TRBV27, the J call TRBJ2-7; a weak D match, TRBD2 (5 bases). The CDR3 sequence is 13 residues long. V was shortened by 7 bases and J by 4 bases, with 14 bases between the two germline ends. CDR1 is MNHEY, CDR2 SMNVEV, per germline (reference sequence). In DNA, the CDR3 is TGTGCCAGCAAGAGAGGGCCAAGGTACGAGCAGTACTTC. As protein: CASKRGPRYEQYF.

V gene TRBV29-1 combines with J gene TRBJ2-4; D is perhaps TRBD1 (6 bases). Trimming shortened V by 3 bases and J by 0 bases, and 12 bases separated the two germline ends. The CDR3 has 15 amino acids. CDR1 SQVTM and CDR2 ANQGSEA come from the germline V gene. The chain's CDR3 is CSVELTGLAKNIQYF. The CDR3 DNA reads as TGCAGCGTTGAGCTGACAGGTCTAGCCAAAAACATTCAGTACTTC.

This chain joins TRBV9 and TRBJ2-3, with 7 bases identical to TRBD1. The CDR3 consists of 18 residues. Per the germline V gene, CDR1 is SGDLS and CDR2 is YYNGEE. V was clipped by 3 bases and J by 4 bases; unmatched bases: 17. This CDR3 is CASSDQTRTGRSADTQYF. The CDR3 nucleotides are TGTGCCAGCAGCGATCAAACCCGGACAGGAAGAAGCGCAGATACGCAGTATTTT. Complete variable domain (other parts from reference TRBV9 and TRBJ2-3): DSGVTQTPKHLITATGQRVTLRCSPRSGDLSVYWYQQSLDQGLQFLIQYYNGEERAKGNILERFSAQQFPDLHSELNLSSLELGDSALYFCASSDQTRTGRSADTQYFGPGTRLTVL.

The J gene is TRBJ1-3, the V gene TRBV5-4; maybe TRBD1 (5 bases). Trimming shortened V by 0 bases and J by 2 bases, and 9 bases separated the two germline ends. This CDR3 comprises 15 residues. The germline gives CDR1 SGHNT, CDR2 YYREEE (reference sequence). The CDR3 loop is CASSLGQGPGNTIYF. The CDR3 coding sequence is TGTGCCAGCAGCTTGGGGCAGGGACCTGGAAACACCATATATTTT. The entire variable domain, with the rest obtained from reference TRBV5-4 and TRBJ1-3, is as follows: ETGVTQSPTHLIKTRGQQVTLRCSSQSGHNTVSWYQQALGQGPQFIFQYYREEENGRGNFPPRFSGLQFPNYSSELNVNALELDDSALYLCASSLGQGPGNTIYFGEGSWLTVV.

In this sample, this clone turned up once. The chain recombines TRBV7-9 with TRBJ2-1; a possible D gene is TRBD1 (6 bases). The CDR3 covers 15 residues. Germline V gene sequence: CDR1 SEHNR, CDR2 FQNEAQ (reference sequence). V lost 6 bases to trimming and J lost 3 bases, with 15 bases between them. Here the CDR3 DNA reads TGTGCCAGCAGTTCCACGACAGGCAACTACAATGAGCAGTTCTTC. This sequence encodes CASSSTTGNYNEQFF.

This chain connects TRBV27 to TRBJ1-5, with 7 bases lining up with TRBD1. The germline CDR1 and CDR2 sequences are MNHEY and SMNVEV (reference sequence). The V segment lost 5 bases and the J segment 7 bases; nucleotides outside the gene matches: 11. The length of the CDR3 is 15 residues. The CDR3 coding sequence is TGTGCCAGCAGTCCCCTTGACAGGGCAGGGCAGCCCCAGCATTTT. It encodes CASSPLDRAGQPQHF.

The J gene is TRBJ2-1, the V gene TRBV29-1; 16 bases line up with TRBD2. The CDR3 runs to 16 residues. Germline trimming cut 7 bases from V and 3 bases from J; bases unmatched to any gene: 6. The germline CDR1 and CDR2 sequences are SQVTM and ANQGSEA. The CDR3 here is CSAEGLAGGVYNEQFF. For the CDR3, the DNA is TGCAGCGCCGAGGGACTAGCGGGAGGGGTCTACAATGAGCAGTTCTTC.

The chain is built from TRBV14 and TRBJ1-2; D remains ambiguous. The CDR3 loop spans 13 amino acids. Trimming left V 4 bases short and J 6 bases short, with 12 bases between. Germline V gene sequence: CDR1 SGHDN, CDR2 FVKESK. The CDR3 sequence: CASSPLGFDGYTF. CDR3 bases: TGTGCCAGCAGCCCCCTGGGGTTCGATGGCTACACCTTC.

The chain joins TRBV29-1 to TRBJ2-3; 8 nucleotides line up with TRBD1. Germline V gene lookup returns CDR1 SQVTM and CDR2 ANQGSEA. The CDR3 length is 14 residues. Trimming removed 1 base from V and 4 bases from J; junction bases left unmatched: 4. CDR3 bases: TGCAGCGTTGAAGGACAGGGGATGGCAGATACGCAGTATTTT. Translation: CSVEGQGMADTQYF.

This clone was seen a single time. The chain joins TRBV7-9 to TRBJ1-5; no definite D call. V was trimmed by 3 bases and J by 4 bases, leaving 22 bases between them. Germline-derived CDR1 and CDR2 are SEHNR and FQNEAQ (reference sequence). The CDR3 is 18 amino acids. The CDR3 DNA reads as TGTGCCAGCAGCTTGGCAATTAGGACCGGCCCTGGGAATCAGCCCCAGCATTTT. Translating gives CASSLAIRTGPGNQPQHF.